The rows below give T cell receptor beta chains drawn from one sample of a study of regulatory T cells in long-lasting Graves disease. From the multiplex PCR reads, TCRdb called clonotypes with MiXCR, one entry per CDR3 protein. The sample yields 200,000 to 250,000 distinct CDR3 sequences, roughly 19% seen once. These data also featured in a second study, about T cells in Graves' hyperthyroidism and ophthalmopathy.

The sample consisted of peripheral blood mononuclear cells (PBMCs), taken at new diagnosis, from a patient treated with antithyroid drugs. These receptors were taken from a woman in her thirties with Graves disease. The CDR3 runs from the conserved cysteine through the conserved F or W. Fields, in order: V gene, D gene, clone size, J gene, CDR3 protein, CDR3 DNA. The D gene is left open where the match is weak. Clone size, where shown, is once, few, many, or a class for clones that have expanded.

TRBV4-1,NA,NA,TRBJ2-7,CASSQVPFGVSYEQYF,TGCGCCAGCAGCCAAGTTCCTTTCGGGGTGAGCTACGAGCAGTACTTC
TRBV13,TRBD1,many,TRBJ2-5,CASSDRQGLRETQYF,TGTGCCAGCAGCGACCGACAGGGGTTGAGGGAGACCCAGTACTTC
TRBV6-1,TRBD2,NA,TRBJ2-1,CASSGEGRAYNEQFF,TGTGCCAGCAGCGGGGAGGGCCGGGCCTACAATGAGCAGTTCTTC
TRBV11-2,TRBD2,NA,TRBJ2-1,CASSAQSLANEQFF,TGTGCCAGCAGCGCCCAGTCACTAGCGAATGAGCAGTTCTTC
TRBV4-1,TRBD2,NA,TRBJ2-1,CASSQVLAGGGSEQFF,TGCGCCAGCAGCCAAGTATTAGCGGGAGGGGGGAGTGAGCAGTTCTTC
TRBV4-2,NA,once,TRBJ1-4,CASSQAGQENEKLFF,TGTGCCAGCAGCCAGGCGGGACAAGAAAATGAAAAACTGTTTTTT
TRBV20-1,NA,many,TRBJ2-7,CSASYGGVGEQYF,TGCAGTGCTAGTTACGGCGGAGTAGGGGAGCAGTACTTC
TRBV28,NA,many,TRBJ1-3,CASSFDLGWEAGNTIYF,TGTGCCAGCAGTTTCGACCTTGGCTGGGAGGCGGGAAACACCATATATTTT
TRBV6-1,NA,many,TRBJ2-6,CASTAGANVLTF,TGTGCCAGCACGGCTGGGGCCAACGTCCTGACTTTC
TRBV13,TRBD1,many,TRBJ1-1,CASSSEDRGRTEAFF,TGTGCCAGCAGCTCAGAGGACAGGGGGCGAACTGAAGCTTTCTTT
TRBV27,TRBD1,once,TRBJ2-7,CASSSGTGDAYEQYF,TGTGCCAGCAGTTCCGGGACAGGGGATGCCTACGAGCAGTACTTC
TRBV6-2/TRBV6-3,NA,NA,TRBJ2-2,CASSYSGWPGSVFF,TGTGCCAGCAGTTACTCTGGGTGGCCAGGATCGGTGTTTTTT
TRBV12-3/TRBV12-4,NA,many,TRBJ1-2,CASSLGTAARRGYTF,TGTGCCAGCAGTTTAGGTACAGCCGCCAGGAGGGGCTACACCTTC
TRBV19,NA,NA,TRBJ2-1,CASSTVQRAYNEQFF,TGTGCCAGTAGTACTGTCCAGCGGGCCTACAATGAGCAGTTCTTC
TRBV2,NA,many,TRBJ1-1,CASRQNGGTNTEAFF,TGTGCCAGCAGACAAAACGGGGGAACAAACACTGAAGCTTTCTTT
TRBV7-3,NA,NA,TRBJ2-5,CASSLVRTQETQYF,TGTGCCAGCAGCTTGGTGAGGACCCAAGAGACCCAGTACTTC
TRBV6-5,NA,few,TRBJ2-1,CASSSLAPGRDGQFF,TGTGCCAGCAGTTCATTAGCCCCGGGTCGCGATGGGCAGTTCTTC
TRBV3-1,NA,few,TRBJ1-5,CARSQDLGDGINQPQHF,TGTGCCAGAAGCCAAGATTTGGGGGATGGGATCAATCAGCCCCAGCATTTT
TRBV25-1,NA,many,TRBJ1-4,CASSPRGGSEKLFF,TGTGCCAGCAGTCCCCGGGGAGGTTCTGAAAAACTGTTTTTT
TRBV19,NA,many,TRBJ1-1,CASASLGLNTEAFF,TGTGCCAGCGCCTCGCTGGGACTGAACACTGAAGCTTTCTTT
TRBV18,TRBD1,many,TRBJ1-5,CASSPSRGQGAAQPQHF,TGTGCCAGCTCACCATCCCGAGGACAGGGGGCGGCTCAGCCCCAGCATTTT
TRBV6-1,NA,many,TRBJ2-6,CASHYPGHSSGANVLTF,TGTGCCAGCCACTATCCGGGACATTCCTCTGGGGCCAACGTCCTGACTTTC
TRBV5-1,TRBD2,few,TRBJ2-1,CASSLGEGMSNEQFF,TGCGCCAGCAGCTTGGGGGAGGGCATGAGCAATGAGCAGTTCTTC
TRBV20-1,TRBD1,few,TRBJ1-1,CSASLQGGTEAFF,TGCAGTGCTAGTCTACAGGGGGGCACTGAAGCTTTCTTT
TRBV10-3,TRBD1,many,TRBJ1-4,CAISEDRGKGNEKLFF,TGTGCCATCAGTGAGGACAGGGGGAAGGGTAATGAAAAACTGTTTTTT
TRBV19,TRBD1,many,TRBJ1-1,CASSPGQGEKDTEAFF,TGTGCCAGTAGTCCGGGACAGGGAGAAAAGGACACTGAAGCTTTCTTT
TRBV15,NA,many,TRBJ2-1,CATSTPQSGEQFF,TGTGCCACCAGCACCCCCCAGTCAGGGGAGCAGTTCTTC
TRBV19,NA,few,TRBJ2-7,CASSVAGRSYEQYF,TGTGCCAGTAGTGTGGCAGGGAGATCCTACGAGCAGTACTTC